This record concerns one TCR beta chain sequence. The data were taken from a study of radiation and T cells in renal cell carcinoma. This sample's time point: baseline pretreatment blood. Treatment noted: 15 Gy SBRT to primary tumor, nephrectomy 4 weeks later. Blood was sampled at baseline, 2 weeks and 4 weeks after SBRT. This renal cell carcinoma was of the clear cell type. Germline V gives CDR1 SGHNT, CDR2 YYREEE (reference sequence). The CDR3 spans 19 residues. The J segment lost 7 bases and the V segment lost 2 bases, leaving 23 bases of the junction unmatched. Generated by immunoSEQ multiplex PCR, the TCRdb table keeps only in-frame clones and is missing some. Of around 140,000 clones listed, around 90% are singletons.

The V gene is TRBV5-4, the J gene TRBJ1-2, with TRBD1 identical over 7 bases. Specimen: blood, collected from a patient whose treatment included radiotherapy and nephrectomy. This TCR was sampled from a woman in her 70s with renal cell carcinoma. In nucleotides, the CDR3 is TGTGCCAGCAGCTTACAAAAAACCGGGACAGACGGATTATTCGGTGGCTACACCTTC. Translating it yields CASSLQKTGTDGLFGGYTF.